This entry lists 14 T cell receptor beta chains sequenced from one sample in a study of blood T cells in healthy people across ages. PCR was performed a second time for 7 to 11 cycles using a sample-barcoded 5' primer and a J-beta primer mix. TCRdb re-derived calls from the 5' RACE reads in MiXCR, one entry per CDR3 protein. The sample has 1.8 million or so distinct CDR3 sequences; roughly 43% are singletons. Sequencing was done on a sample of blood. The receptors come from a human donor in good health.

The chain has TRBV25-1 and TRBJ2-3, with unresolved D. V lost 0 bases, J lost 3 bases, and 10 bases lay in between. This CDR3 contains 15 residues. Germline V gene data show CDR1 as MGHDK and CDR2 as SYGVNS. The CDR3 is CASSEYFALTDTQYF. The CDR3 DNA reads TGTGCCAGCAGTGAATATTTTGCTTTGACAGATACGCAGTATTTT.

The chain has TRBV20-1 and TRBJ2-1; D possibly uses TRBD1 or TRBD2 (5 bases each). This CDR3 has 16 amino acids. The germline V gene encodes CDR1 DFQATT and CDR2 SNEGSKA (reference sequence). Trimming pared 4 bases from V and 3 bases from J, leaving 19 bases between. The CDR3 coding sequence is TGCAGTGCTACACCGGAGAGGGGTGTAGACTACAATGAGCAGTTCTTC. Residues: CSATPERGVDYNEQFF.

The chain couples TRBV2 to TRBJ1-5; D ambiguous. Per the germline V gene, CDR1 is SNHLY and CDR2 is FYNNEI. V was pared by 4 bases and J by 3 bases, with 13 bases between. The CDR3 totals 15 residues. This chain's CDR3 is CASSARWQTNQPQHF. In nucleotides, the CDR3 is TGTGCCAGCAGTGCCCGATGGCAGACCAATCAGCCCCAGCATTTT. Using reference TRBV2 and TRBJ1-5 for the parts outside the CDR3, the full variable domain is EPEVTQTPSHQVTQMGQEVILRCVPISNHLYFYWYRQILGQKVEFLVSFYNNEISEKSEIFDDQFSVERPDGSNFTLKIRSTKLEDSAMYFCASSARWQTNQPQHFGDGTRLSIL.

The J gene is TRBJ2-1, the V gene TRBV5-1, with 8 bases lining up with TRBD2. V trimming: 4 bases; J trimming: 4 bases; junction bases outside the gene matches: 13. Germline V gene data show CDR1 as SGHRS and CDR2 as YFSETQ. This CDR3 spans 17 amino acids. The CDR3, as DNA: TGCGCCAGCAGCCCGTCTCTCGCGGGGGGAACATACAATGAGCAGTTCTTC. It encodes CASSPSLAGGTYNEQFF.

The V and J genes are TRBV20-1 and TRBJ2-7, with 9 bases lining up with TRBD1. The CDR3 length is 14 residues. J was trimmed by 1 base and V by 5 bases; bases with no gene match: 6. Germline V CDR1 and CDR2: DFQATT, SNEGSKA (reference sequence). Here the CDR3 DNA reads TGCAGTGCTGCCCCGACAGGGGGATCCTACGAGCAGTACTTC. Translation: CSAAPTGGSYEQYF.

This clonotype was found a few times. This chain joins TRBV6-2 or TRBV6-3 and TRBJ1-1; 7 bases are a match to TRBD1. Germline lookup yields CDR1 MNHEY and CDR2 SVGEGT. The junction had 12 bases not matched to a gene; V was cut back by 2 bases and J by 3 bases. This CDR3 contains 17 residues. Here the CDR3 reads CASSYATIGQGDTEAFF. Written as DNA, the CDR3 is TGTGCCAGCAGTTACGCTACAATCGGCCAGGGGGACACTGAAGCTTTCTTT.

V gene TRBV20-1 combines with J gene TRBJ2-1; perhaps D is TRBD1 or TRBD2 (6 bases each). CDR1 and CDR2 (germline): DFQATT, SNEGSKA (reference sequence). Trimming cost V 6 bases and J 9 bases, with 18 bases left between them. The CDR3 runs to 13 residues. The CDR3 loop reads CSALKGGRAEQFF. The CDR3 nucleotides are TGCAGTGCCCTAAAGGGGGGCCGTGCTGAGCAGTTCTTC.

The V and J genes are TRBV20-1 and TRBJ2-3; 9 bases fit TRBD1. This CDR3 contains 13 residues. With V trimmed by 7 bases and J by 1 base, 3 bases remained unmatched. Germline CDR1 DFQATT, CDR2 SNEGSKA (reference sequence). CDR3 in amino acids: CSVRDRGTDTQYF. CDR3 bases: TGCAGTGTTCGGGACAGGGGCACAGATACGCAGTATTTT.

This clonotype was detected only a few times. The genes are TRBV11-2 and TRBJ2-7; 9 nucleotides align to TRBD1. Looked up from germline, CDR1 is SGHAT and CDR2 is FQNNGV. The CDR3 has 15 amino acids. V shed 1 base and J 3 bases; nucleotides not matched to a gene: 4. Here the CDR3 DNA reads TGTGCCAGCAGCTTAGCCGCGGGACAGGGCTACGAGCAGTACTTC. Amino acid sequence: CASSLAAGQGYEQYF.

The genes are TRBV5-1 and TRBJ2-5; weak D call: TRBD1 (5 bases). In germline, CDR1 is SGHRS, CDR2 YFSETQ. V was clipped by 4 bases and J by 2 bases, with 12 bases between them. This CDR3 is 14 amino acids long. The CDR3 coding sequence is TGCGCCAGCAGCCCACAGGCCCTTCAAGAGACCCAGTACTTC. Its protein product is CASSPQALQETQYF.

The chain recombines TRBV3-1 with TRBJ1-4; the D gene is possibly TRBD1 (5 bases). Deletions cut 4 bases from V and 4 bases from J, with 7 bases between. Germline-derived CDR1 and CDR2 are LGHDT and YNNKEL (reference sequence). The CDR3 spans 13 residues. CDR3 sequence reads: CASSRGNNEKLFF. The CDR3 region has the DNA TGTGCCAGCAGCCGGGGGAATAATGAAAAACTGTTTTTT.

The chain combines TRBV20-1 with TRBJ1-1; D remains unclear. From germline, CDR1 is DFQATT and CDR2 SNEGSKA (reference sequence). This CDR3 has 12 residues. V gave up 7 bases and J gave up 2 bases, with 11 bases separating them. The CDR3 loop is CSGMFVNTEAFF. CDR3 sequence (DNA): TGCAGTGGAATGTTTGTAAACACTGAAGCTTTCTTT.

The CDR3 protein is CSASLRGYEQYF. In nucleotides, the CDR3 is TGCAGCGCGTCCCTCAGGGGCTACGAGCAGTACTTC. V and J are TRBV29-1 and TRBJ2-7, with D possibly matching TRBD1 (6 bases). The CDR3 length is 12 residues. CDR1 and CDR2 from the germline V gene are SQVTM and ANQGSEA. V was shortened by 7 bases and J by 3 bases, with 13 bases between the two germline ends.

J is TRBJ1-5 and V is TRBV24-1, with 12 bases fitting TRBD1. Unmatched junction bases numbered 5, after V lost 4 bases and J lost 5 bases. Germline V gene data show CDR1 as KGHDR and CDR2 as SFDVKD. The CDR3 runs to 16 residues. CDR3 region: CATSERGQGADQPQHF. The DNA for the CDR3 is TGTGCCACCAGTGAACGGGGACAGGGGGCGGATCAGCCCCAGCATTTT.